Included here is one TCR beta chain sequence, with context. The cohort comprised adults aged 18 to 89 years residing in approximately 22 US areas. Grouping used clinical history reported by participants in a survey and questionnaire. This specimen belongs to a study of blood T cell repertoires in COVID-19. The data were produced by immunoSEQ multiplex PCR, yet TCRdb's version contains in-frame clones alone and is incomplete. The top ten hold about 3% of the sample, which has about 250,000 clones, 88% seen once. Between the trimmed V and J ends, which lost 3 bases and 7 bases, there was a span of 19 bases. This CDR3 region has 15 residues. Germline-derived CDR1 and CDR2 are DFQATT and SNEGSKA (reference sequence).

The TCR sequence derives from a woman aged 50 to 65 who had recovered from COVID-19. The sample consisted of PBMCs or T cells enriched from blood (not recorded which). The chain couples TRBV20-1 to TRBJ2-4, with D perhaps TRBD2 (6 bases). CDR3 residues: CSASDPGGRGNIQYF. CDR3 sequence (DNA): TGCAGTGCTAGTGACCCAGGAGGGAGAGGGAACATTCAGTACTTC.